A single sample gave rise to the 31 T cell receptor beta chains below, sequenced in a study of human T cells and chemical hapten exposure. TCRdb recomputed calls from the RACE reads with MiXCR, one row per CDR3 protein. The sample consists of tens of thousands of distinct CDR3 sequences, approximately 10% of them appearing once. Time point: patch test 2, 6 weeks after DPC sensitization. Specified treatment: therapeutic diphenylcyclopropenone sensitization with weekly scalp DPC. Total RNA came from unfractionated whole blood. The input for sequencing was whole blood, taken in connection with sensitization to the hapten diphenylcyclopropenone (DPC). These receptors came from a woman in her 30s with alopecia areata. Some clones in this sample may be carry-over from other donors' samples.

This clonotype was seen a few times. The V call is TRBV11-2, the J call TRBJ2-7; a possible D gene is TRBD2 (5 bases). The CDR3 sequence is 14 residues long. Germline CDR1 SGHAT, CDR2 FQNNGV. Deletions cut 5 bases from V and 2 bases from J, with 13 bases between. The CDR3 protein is CASSLSAGTYEQYF. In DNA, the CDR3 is TGTGCCAGCAGCCTTAGCGCCGGTACCTACGAGCAGTACTTC.

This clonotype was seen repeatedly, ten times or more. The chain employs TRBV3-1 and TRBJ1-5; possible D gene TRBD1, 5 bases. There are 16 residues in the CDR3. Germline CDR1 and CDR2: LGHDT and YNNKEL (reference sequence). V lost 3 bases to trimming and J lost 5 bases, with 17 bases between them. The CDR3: CASSHGGTEGDQPQHF. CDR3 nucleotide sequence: TGTGCCAGCAGCCACGGGGGGACGGAGGGTGATCAGCCCCAGCATTTT.

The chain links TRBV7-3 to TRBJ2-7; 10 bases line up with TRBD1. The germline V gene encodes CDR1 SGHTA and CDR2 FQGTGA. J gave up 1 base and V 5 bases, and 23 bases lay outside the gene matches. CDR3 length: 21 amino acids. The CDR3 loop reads CASSPKNHQTGGAPSSYEQYF. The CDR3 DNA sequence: TGTGCCAGCAGCCCCAAAAACCATCAGACAGGGGGCGCTCCCTCTTCCTACGAGCAGTACTTC.

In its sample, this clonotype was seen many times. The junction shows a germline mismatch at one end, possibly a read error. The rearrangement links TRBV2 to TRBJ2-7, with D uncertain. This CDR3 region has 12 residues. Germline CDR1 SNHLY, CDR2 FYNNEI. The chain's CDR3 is CASSDESTAGPF. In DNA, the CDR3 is TGTGCCAGCAGTGACGAATCGACGGCAGGCCCCTTC.

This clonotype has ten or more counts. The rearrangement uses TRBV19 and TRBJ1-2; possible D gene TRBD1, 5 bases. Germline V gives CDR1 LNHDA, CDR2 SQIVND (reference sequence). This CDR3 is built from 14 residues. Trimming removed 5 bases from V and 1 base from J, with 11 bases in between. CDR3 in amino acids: CASSATEVNYGYTF. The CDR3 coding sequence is TGTGCCAGTAGTGCGACAGAGGTTAACTATGGCTACACCTTC.

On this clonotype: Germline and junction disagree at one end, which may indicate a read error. In DNA, the CDR3 is TGCAGCGTCGTCCAGGGGTCCTACGAGCAATACTTC. It specifies CSVVQGSYEQYF. The chain carries TRBV29-1 and TRBJ2-7, with D tentatively TRBD1 (6 bases). Germline CDR1 and CDR2: SQVTM and ANQGSEA. This CDR3 has 12 amino acids.

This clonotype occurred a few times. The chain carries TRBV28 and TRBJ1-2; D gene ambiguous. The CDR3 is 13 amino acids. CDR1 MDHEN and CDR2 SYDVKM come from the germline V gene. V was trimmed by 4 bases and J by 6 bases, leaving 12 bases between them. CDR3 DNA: TGTGCCAGCAGTTCCGAGTCCATACATGGCTACACCTTC. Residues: CASSSESIHGYTF.

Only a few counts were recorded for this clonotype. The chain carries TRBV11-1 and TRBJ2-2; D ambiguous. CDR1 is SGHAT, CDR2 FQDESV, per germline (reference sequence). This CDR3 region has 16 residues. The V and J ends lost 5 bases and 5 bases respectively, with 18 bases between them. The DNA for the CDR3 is TGTGCCAGCAGCCCCTATTGGGGATCTAGGACCGGGGAGCTGTTTTTT. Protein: CASSPYWGSRTGELFF.

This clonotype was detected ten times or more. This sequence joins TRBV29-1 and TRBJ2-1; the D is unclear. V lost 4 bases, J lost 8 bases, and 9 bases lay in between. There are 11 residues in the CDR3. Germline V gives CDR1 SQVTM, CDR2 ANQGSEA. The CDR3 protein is CSVGVGYEQFF. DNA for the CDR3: TGCAGCGTTGGAGTCGGGTATGAGCAGTTCTTC.

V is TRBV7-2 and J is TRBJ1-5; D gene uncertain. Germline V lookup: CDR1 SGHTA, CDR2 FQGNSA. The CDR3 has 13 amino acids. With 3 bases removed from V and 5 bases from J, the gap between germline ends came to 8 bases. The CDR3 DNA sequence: TGTGCCAGCAGCTTGAAGGGAGATCAGCCCCAGCATTTT. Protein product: CASSLKGDQPQHF.

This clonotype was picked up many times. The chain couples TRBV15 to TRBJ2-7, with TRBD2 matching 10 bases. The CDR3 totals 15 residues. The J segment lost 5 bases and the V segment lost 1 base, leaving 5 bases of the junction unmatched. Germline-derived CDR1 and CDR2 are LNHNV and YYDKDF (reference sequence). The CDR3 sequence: CATSRASGGAHEQYF. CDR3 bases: TGTGCCACCAGCAGAGCGAGCGGGGGGGCTCACGAGCAGTACTTC.

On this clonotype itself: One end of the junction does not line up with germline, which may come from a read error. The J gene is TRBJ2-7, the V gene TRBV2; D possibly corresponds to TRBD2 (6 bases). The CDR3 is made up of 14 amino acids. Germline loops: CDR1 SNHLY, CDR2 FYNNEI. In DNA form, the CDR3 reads TGTGCCAGCAGGGAAGGACTAACAGCCTACGAGCAGTACTTC. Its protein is CASREGLTAYEQYF. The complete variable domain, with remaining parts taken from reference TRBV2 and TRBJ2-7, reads EPEVTQTPSHQVTQMGQEVILRCVPISNHLYFYWYRQILGQKVEFLVSFYNNEISEKSEIFDDQFSVERPDGSNFTLKIRSTKLEDSAMYFCASREGLTAYEQYFGPGTRLTVT.

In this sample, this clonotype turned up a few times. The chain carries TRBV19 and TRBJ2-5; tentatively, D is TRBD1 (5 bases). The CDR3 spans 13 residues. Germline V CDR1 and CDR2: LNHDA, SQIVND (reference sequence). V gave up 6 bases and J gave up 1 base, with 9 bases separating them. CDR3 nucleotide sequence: TGTGCCAGTAGACAGGCTATCCAAGAGACCCAGTACTTC. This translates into CASRQAIQETQYF.

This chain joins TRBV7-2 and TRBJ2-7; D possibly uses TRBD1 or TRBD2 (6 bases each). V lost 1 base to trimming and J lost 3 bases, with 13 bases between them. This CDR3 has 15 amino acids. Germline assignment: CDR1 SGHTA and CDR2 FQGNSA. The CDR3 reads CASSLGLGTIYEQYF. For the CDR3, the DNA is TGTGCCAGCAGCTTAGGACTAGGGACAATCTACGAGCAGTACTTC. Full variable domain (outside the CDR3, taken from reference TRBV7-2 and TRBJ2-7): GAGVSQSPSNKVTEKGKDVELRCDPISGHTALYWYRQSLGQGLEFLIYFQGNSAPDKSGLPSDRFSAERTGGSVSTLTIQRTQQEDSAVYLCASSLGLGTIYEQYFGPGTRLTVT.

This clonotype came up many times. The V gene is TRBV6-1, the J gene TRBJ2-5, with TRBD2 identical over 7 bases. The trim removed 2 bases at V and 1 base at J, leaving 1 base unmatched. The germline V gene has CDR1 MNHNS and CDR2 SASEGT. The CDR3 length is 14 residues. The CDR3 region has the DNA TGTGCCAGCAGTGAACGACTAGCCCAAGAGACCCAGTACTTC. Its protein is CASSERLAQETQYF.

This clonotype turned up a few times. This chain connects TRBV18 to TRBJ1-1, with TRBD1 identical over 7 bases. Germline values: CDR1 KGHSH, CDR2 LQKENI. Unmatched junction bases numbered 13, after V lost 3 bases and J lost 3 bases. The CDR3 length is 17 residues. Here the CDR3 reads CASSPEKGYRGDTEAFF. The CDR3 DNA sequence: TGTGCCAGCTCACCGGAAAAGGGATACAGGGGAGACACTGAAGCTTTCTTT.

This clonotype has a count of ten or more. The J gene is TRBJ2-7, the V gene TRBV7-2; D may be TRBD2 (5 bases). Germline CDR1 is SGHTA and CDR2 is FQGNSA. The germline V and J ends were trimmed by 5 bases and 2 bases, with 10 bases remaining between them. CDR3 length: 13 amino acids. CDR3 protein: CASSQSGPYEQYF. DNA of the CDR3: TGTGCCAGCAGCCAAAGCGGTCCCTACGAGCAGTACTTC. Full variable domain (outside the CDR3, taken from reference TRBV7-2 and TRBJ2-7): GAGVSQSPSNKVTEKGKDVELRCDPISGHTALYWYRQSLGQGLEFLIYFQGNSAPDKSGLPSDRFSAERTGGSVSTLTIQRTQQEDSAVYLCASSQSGPYEQYFGPGTRLTVT.

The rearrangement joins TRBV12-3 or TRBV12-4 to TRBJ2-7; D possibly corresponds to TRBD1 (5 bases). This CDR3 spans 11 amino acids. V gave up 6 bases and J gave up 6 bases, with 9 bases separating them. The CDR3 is CASSQGSEQYF. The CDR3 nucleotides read TGTGCCAGCAGCCAGGGCTCCGAGCAGTACTTC.

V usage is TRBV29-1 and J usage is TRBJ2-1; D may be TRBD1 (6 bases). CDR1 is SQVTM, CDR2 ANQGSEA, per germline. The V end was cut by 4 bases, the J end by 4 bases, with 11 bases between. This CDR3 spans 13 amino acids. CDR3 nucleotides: TGCAGCGTTGTTGTAGACAGGTACAATGAGCAGTTCTTC. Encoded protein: CSVVVDRYNEQFF.

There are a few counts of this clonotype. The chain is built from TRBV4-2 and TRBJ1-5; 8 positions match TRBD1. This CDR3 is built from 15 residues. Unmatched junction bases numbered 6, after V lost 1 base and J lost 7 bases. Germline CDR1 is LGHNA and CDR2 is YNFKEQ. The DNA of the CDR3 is TGTGCCAGCAGCCAAGCGGACAGGGAGAACCAGCCCCAGCATTTT. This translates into CASSQADRENQPQHF.

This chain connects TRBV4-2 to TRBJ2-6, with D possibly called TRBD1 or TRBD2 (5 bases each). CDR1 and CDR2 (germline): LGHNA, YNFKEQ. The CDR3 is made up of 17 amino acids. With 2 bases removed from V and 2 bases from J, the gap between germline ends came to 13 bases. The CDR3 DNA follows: TGTGCCAGCAGCCAATCACCTCGGGGCACTGGGGCCAACGTCCTGACTTTC. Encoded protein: CASSQSPRGTGANVLTF.

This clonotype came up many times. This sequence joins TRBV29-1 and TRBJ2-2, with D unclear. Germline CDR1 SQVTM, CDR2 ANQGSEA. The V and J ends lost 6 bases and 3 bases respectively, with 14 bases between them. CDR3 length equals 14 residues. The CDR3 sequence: CSVALNIDTGELFF. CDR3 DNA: TGCAGCGTAGCCCTCAATATAGACACCGGGGAGCTGTTTTTT.

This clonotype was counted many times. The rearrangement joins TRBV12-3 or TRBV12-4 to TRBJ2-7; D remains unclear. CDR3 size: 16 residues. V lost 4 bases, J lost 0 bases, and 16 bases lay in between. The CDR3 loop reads CASSSPIGRSSYEQYF. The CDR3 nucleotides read TGTGCCAGCAGTTCACCCATCGGACGTAGCTCCTACGAGCAGTACTTC.

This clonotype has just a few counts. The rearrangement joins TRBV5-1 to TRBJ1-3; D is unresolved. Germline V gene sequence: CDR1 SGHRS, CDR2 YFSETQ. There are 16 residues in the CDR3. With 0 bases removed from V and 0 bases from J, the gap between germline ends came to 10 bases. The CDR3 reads CASSLELLSSGNTIYF. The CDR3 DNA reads TGCGCCAGCAGCTTGGAGCTCCTCAGCTCTGGAAACACCATATATTTT.

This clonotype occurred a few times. The CDR3 sequence: CASSLKGPGNTIYF. In DNA form, the CDR3 reads TGTGCCAGCAGCTTAAAGGGTCCTGGAAACACCATATATTTT. V usage is TRBV7-9 and J usage is TRBJ1-3; D not certain. Germline V gene data show CDR1 as SEHNR and CDR2 as FQNEAQ (reference sequence). Trimming left V 2 bases short and J 2 bases short, with 7 bases between. This CDR3 comprises 14 residues.

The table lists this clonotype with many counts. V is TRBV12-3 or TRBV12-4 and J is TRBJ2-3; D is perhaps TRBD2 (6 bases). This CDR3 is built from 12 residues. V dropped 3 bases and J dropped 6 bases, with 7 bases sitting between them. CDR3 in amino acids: CASSFRGDTQYF. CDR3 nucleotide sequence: TGTGCCAGCAGTTTCCGGGGGGATACGCAGTATTTT.

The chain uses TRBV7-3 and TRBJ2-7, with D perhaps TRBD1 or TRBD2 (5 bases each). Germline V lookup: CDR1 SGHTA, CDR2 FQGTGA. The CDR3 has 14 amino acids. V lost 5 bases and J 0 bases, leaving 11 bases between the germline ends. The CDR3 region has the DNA TGTGCCAGCAGCCAGGGACGGATCTCCTACGAGCAGTACTTC. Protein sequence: CASSQGRISYEQYF.

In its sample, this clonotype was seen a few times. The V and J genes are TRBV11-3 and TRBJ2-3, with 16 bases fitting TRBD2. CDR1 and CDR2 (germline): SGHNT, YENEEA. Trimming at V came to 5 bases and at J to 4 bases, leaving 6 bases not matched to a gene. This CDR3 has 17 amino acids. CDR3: CASSPGLAGGPSDTQYF. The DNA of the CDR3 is TGTGCCAGCAGCCCGGGACTAGCGGGGGGGCCTTCAGATACGCAGTATTTT. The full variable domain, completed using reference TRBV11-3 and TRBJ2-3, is EAGVVQSPRYKIIEKKQPVAFWCNPISGHNTLYWYLQNLGQGPELLIRYENEEAVDDSQLPKDRFSAERLKGVDSTLKIQPAELGDSAVYLCASSPGLAGGPSDTQYFGPGTRLTVL.

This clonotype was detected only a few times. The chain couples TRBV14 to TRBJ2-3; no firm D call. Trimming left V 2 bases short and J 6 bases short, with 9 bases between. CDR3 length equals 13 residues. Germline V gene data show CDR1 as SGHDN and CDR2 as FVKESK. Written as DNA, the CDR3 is TGTGCCAGCAGCCAATTATTAGGGGATACGCAGTATTTT. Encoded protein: CASSQLLGDTQYF.

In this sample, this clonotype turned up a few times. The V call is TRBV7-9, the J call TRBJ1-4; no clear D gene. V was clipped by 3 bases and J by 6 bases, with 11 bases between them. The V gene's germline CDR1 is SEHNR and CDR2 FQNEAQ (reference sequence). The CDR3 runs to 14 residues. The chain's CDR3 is CASSLGRADEKLFF. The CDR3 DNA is TGTGCCAGCAGCTTGGGAAGGGCGGATGAAAAACTGTTTTTT.

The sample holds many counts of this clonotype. As DNA, the CDR3 is TGTGCCAGCAGCCTTAACACTGAAGCTTTCTTT. This sequence encodes CASSLNTEAFF. This sequence joins TRBV9 and TRBJ1-1; D ambiguous. The ends were cut back, 4 bases at V and 2 bases at J, with 3 bases in the middle. The CDR3 is 11 amino acids. Germline V gene sequence: CDR1 SGDLS, CDR2 YYNGEE.